One sample yielded the 7 T cell receptor beta chains listed below, sequenced in a study of T cells after yellow fever vaccination. TCRdb recomputed calls from the 5' RACE reads with MiXCR, one row per CDR3 protein. The data show 300,000 to 350,000 distinct CDR3 sequences, with about 7.8% seen just once and 17% held by the top ten. The sequenced sample was PBMCs, obtained roughly 45 days after the first yellow fever vaccination. These receptors came from a man aged 18 to 29 who received the YFV17D yellow fever vaccine.

This sequence joins TRBV28 and TRBJ1-4, with D unresolved. CDR3 length: 15 residues. Per germline, CDR1 MDHEN and CDR2 SYDVKM. The V end was cut by 5 bases, the J end by 3 bases, with 13 bases between. CDR3 loop: CASSPGGGANEKLFF. In nucleotides, the CDR3 is TGTGCCAGCAGTCCTGGCGGCGGAGCTAATGAAAAACTGTTTTTT.

This clonotype was found a few times. The gene calls are TRBV28 and TRBJ2-2; 12 bases agree with TRBD1. Per the germline V gene, CDR1 is MDHEN and CDR2 is SYDVKM. V shed 5 bases, J shed 3 bases, and the junction held 7 bases outside the gene matches. This CDR3 contains 17 residues. CDR3 in DNA: TGTGCCAGCAGTCTGTCGGGGACAGGGGGCTACACCGGGGAGCTGTTTTTT. Translation gives CASSLSGTGGYTGELFF. The full variable domain, its missing parts supplied by reference TRBV28 and TRBJ2-2, is DVKVTQSSRYLVKRTGEKVFLECVQDMDHENMFWYRQDPGLGLRLIYFSYDVKMKEKGDIPEGYSVSREKKERFSLILESASTNQTSMYLCASSLSGTGGYTGELFFGEGSRLTVL.

The rearrangement links TRBV5-1 to TRBJ2-7; tentatively, D is TRBD1 (6 bases). V lost 0 bases and J 4 bases, leaving 14 bases between the germline ends. The CDR3 covers 15 residues. Germline assignment: CDR1 SGHRS and CDR2 YFSETQ. The CDR3, as DNA: TGCGCCAGCAGCTTGGAAACAGGGAGTACGTACGAGCAGTACTTC. Protein product: CASSLETGSTYEQYF.

The chain recombines TRBV7-2 with TRBJ1-4, with a possible D match to TRBD1 (6 bases). V was trimmed by 5 bases and J by 8 bases, leaving 15 bases between them. The length of the CDR3 is 14 residues. CDR1 SGHTA and CDR2 FQGNSA come from the germline V gene. CDR3 nucleotide sequence: TGTGCCAGCAGCCCGTACCTAGACAGGGAAAAACTGTTTTTT. Encoded protein: CASSPYLDREKLFF. The full variable domain, in which reference TRBV7-2 and TRBJ1-4 provide the parts outside the CDR3, is GAGVSQSPSNKVTEKGKDVELRCDPISGHTALYWYRQSLGQGLEFLIYFQGNSAPDKSGLPSDRFSAERTGGSVSTLTIQRTQQEDSAVYLCASSPYLDREKLFFGSGTQLSVL.

This clonotype was found a few times. This rearrangement joins TRBV12-3 or TRBV12-4 to TRBJ1-2; the match to TRBD1 covers 7 bases. CDR3 length equals 14 residues. V lost 5 bases and J lost 2; bases outside the gene matches: 5. In DNA form, the CDR3 reads TGTGCCAGCAGTCTAGAGGGACAGAACTATGGCTACACCTTC. Protein product: CASSLEGQNYGYTF.

In this sample, this clonotype turned up a few times. The chain uses TRBV5-1 and TRBJ2-5; D is perhaps TRBD2 (6 bases). V was shortened by 3 bases and J by 7 bases, with 19 bases between the two germline ends. The V gene's germline CDR1 is SGHRS and CDR2 YFSETQ. This CDR3 has 15 residues. CDR3 DNA: TGCGCCAGCAGCTCGAACTCCGGGACTGGGAGGACCCAGTACTTC. It translates to CASSSNSGTGRTQYF.

This clonotype was seen only a few times. The chain links TRBV19 to TRBJ1-2; no reliable D call. The CDR3 is made up of 13 amino acids. CDR1 is LNHDA, CDR2 SQIVND, per germline (reference sequence). The V end lost 7 bases, the J end lost 1 base, and 10 bases lay between the germline ends. The CDR3 DNA reads TGTGCCAGTACCAGTCCGAATAACTATGGCTACACCTTC. Its protein is CASTSPNNYGYTF.